One sample yielded the 2 T cell receptor beta chains listed below, sequenced in a study of T cells after yellow fever vaccination. MiXCR, run by TCRdb on the 5' RACE reads, gives a single entry per CDR3 protein. The data show approximately 260,000 distinct CDR3 sequences, with 10% to 15% seen just once and approximately 0.49% held by the top ten. The starting material was CD4+ T cells sorted from PBMCs, obtained 45 days after the yellow fever booster vaccination. These receptors all come from a man younger than 40 who received the YFV17D yellow fever vaccine.

This chain links TRBV28 with TRBJ2-5; D uncertain. Germline V gene lookup returns CDR1 MDHEN and CDR2 SYDVKM. V was shortened by 11 bases and J by 2 bases, with 12 bases between the two germline ends. This CDR3 is 12 amino acids long. The DNA of the CDR3 is TGTGCCGCCGCAGCGACACAAGAGACCCAGTACTTC. This codes for CAAAATQETQYF.

In its sample, this clonotype was seen a few times. V is TRBV10-3 and J is TRBJ2-1, with D possibly being TRBD2 (6 bases). Germline CDR1 reads ENHRY; CDR2 reads SYGVKD. This CDR3 comprises 15 residues. Trimming stripped 8 bases from V and 3 bases from J, with 17 bases between. CDR3 protein: CAIQVSAGSYNEQFF. CDR3 bases: TGTGCCATCCAGGTGAGCGCGGGGAGCTACAATGAGCAGTTCTTC.